This passage covers 19 T cell receptor beta chains from one sample sequenced in a study of blood T cell repertoires in COVID-19. The data were produced by immunoSEQ multiplex PCR, yet TCRdb's version contains in-frame clones alone and is incomplete. In the table there are hundreds of thousands of clones, approximately 87% of which are singletons. Material: PBMCs or T cells enriched from blood (not recorded which). These receptors were obtained from a woman aged 50 to 60 who had recovered from COVID-19.

This chain links TRBV7-8 with TRBJ1-6; 8 bases line up with TRBD1. The CDR3 has 14 residues. CDR1 and CDR2 from the germline V gene are SGHVS and FQNEAQ. Trimming removed 2 bases from V and 9 bases from J; junction bases left unmatched: 3. The CDR3 protein is CASSLRQGRSPLHF. Written as DNA, the CDR3 is TGTGCCAGCAGCTTACGACAGGGGCGTTCACCCCTCCACTTT.

V is TRBV3-1 (or the pseudogene TRBV3-2) and J is TRBJ1-6; D unresolved. Trimming pared 0 bases from V and 10 bases from J, leaving 16 bases between. This CDR3 is built from 16 residues. CDR1 is LGHDT, CDR2 YNNKEL, per germline (reference sequence). CDR3 in DNA: TGTGCCAGCAGCCAAGACCCCCCCCGGGTCGGGTCACCCCTCCACTTT. It translates to CASSQDPPRVGSPLHF.

A few counts support this clone. The rearrangement joins TRBV2 to TRBJ2-5; possible D gene TRBD2, 6 bases. The CDR3 is 15 amino acids. Trimming stripped 5 bases from V and 4 bases from J, with 17 bases between. Germline CDR1 reads SNHLY; CDR2 reads FYNNEI. The CDR3 is CASSQRGLSVETQYF. The CDR3 bases are TGTGCCAGCAGTCAACGCGGACTAAGCGTAGAGACCCAGTACTTC.

The chain employs TRBV28 and TRBJ2-3; no reliable D call. The germline V and J ends were trimmed by 1 base and 2 bases, with 10 bases remaining between them. The CDR3 covers 15 residues. Germline V CDR1 and CDR2: MDHEN, SYDVKM. CDR3 residues: CASSLSRLVTDTQYF. In DNA form, the CDR3 reads TGTGCCAGCAGTTTATCACGGTTGGTCACAGATACGCAGTATTTT.

The genes are TRBV4-3 and TRBJ2-3, with 11 bases aligning to TRBD2. The CDR3 length is 15 residues. Looked up from germline, CDR1 is LGHNA and CDR2 is YSLEER. V dropped 2 bases and J dropped 4; count of bases not matched to a gene: 2. CDR3 sequence: CASSQNSGGADTQYF. DNA of the CDR3: TGCGCCAGCAGCCAAAATAGCGGGGGGGCAGATACGCAGTATTTT.

The rearrangement links TRBV7-9 to TRBJ1-4, with D possibly being TRBD1 (6 bases). Trimming took 5 bases from V and 4 from J, leaving 11 bases between them. The CDR3 extends over 14 amino acids. The germline CDR1 and CDR2 sequences are SEHNR and FQNEAQ (reference sequence). DNA of the CDR3: TGTGCCAGCAGCAATTACAGGGTTAATGAAAAACTGTTTTTT. Its protein is CASSNYRVNEKLFF. The full variable domain, completed using reference TRBV7-9 and TRBJ1-4, is DTGVSQNPRHKITKRGQNVTFRCDPISEHNRLYWYRQTLGQGPEFLTYFQNEAQLEKSRLLSDRFSAERPKGSFSTLEIQRTEQGDSAMYLCASSNYRVNEKLFFGSGTQLSVL.

Concerning this clone: The sample has other DNA sequences that encode this CDR3 too. V and J are TRBV6-5 and TRBJ1-2; 10 bases align to TRBD1. The CDR3 runs 15 residues. J was trimmed by 6 bases and V by 0 bases; bases with no gene match: 4. CDR1 and CDR2 from the germline V gene are MNHEY and SVGAGI. CDR3 sequence reads: CASSYSRQGADGYTF. The CDR3 nucleotides are TGTGCCAGCAGTTACTCGAGACAGGGGGCGGATGGCTACACCTTC.

This chain uses TRBV3-1 (or the pseudogene TRBV3-2) with TRBJ1-2, with D perhaps TRBD1 (5 bases). The CDR3 contains 14 residues. Looked up from germline, CDR1 is LGHDT and CDR2 is YNNKEL (reference sequence). Trimming pared 6 bases from V and 5 bases from J, leaving 16 bases between. The CDR3 bases are TGTGCCAGCAGAAACGGGGGTACCGAGTATGGCTACACCTTC. This gives the protein CASRNGGTEYGYTF.

The genes are TRBV4-2 and TRBJ2-7, with 8 nucleotides matching TRBD2. CDR1 is LGHNA and CDR2 is YNFKEQ in the germline V gene. The CDR3 consists of 17 residues. The V and J ends lost 0 bases and 0 bases, in that order; junction bases with no gene match: 7. The CDR3 spells CASSQEGAGGSSYEQYF. Written as DNA, the CDR3 is TGTGCCAGCAGCCAAGAGGGGGCGGGAGGCAGCTCCTACGAGCAGTACTTC.

The V gene is TRBV11-2, the J gene TRBJ2-5, with 8 bases lining up with TRBD1. The V gene end was trimmed by 5 bases and the J gene end by 1 base; junction bases not matched to a gene: 6. Germline CDR1 SGHAT, CDR2 FQNNGV. The CDR3 contains 15 residues. The CDR3 is CASSAWQGAQETQYF. CDR3 coding DNA: TGTGCCAGCAGCGCGTGGCAGGGGGCCCAAGAGACCCAGTACTTC. Supplemented by reference TRBV11-2 and TRBJ2-5, the full variable domain reads EAGVAQSPRYKIIEKRQSVAFWCNPISGHATLYWYQQILGQGPKLLIQFQNNGVVDDSQLPKDRFSAERLKGVDSTLKIQPAKLEDSAVYLCASSAWQGAQETQYFGPGTRLLVL.

The chain employs TRBV7-9 and TRBJ1-2, with 7 bases lining up with TRBD1. This CDR3 has 16 amino acids. V lost 5 bases and J lost 4; bases outside the gene matches: 13. Germline values: CDR1 SEHNR, CDR2 FQNEAQ (reference sequence). CDR3 coding DNA: TGTGCCAGCAGCCAGTCGGGACAGCCGAGGTCCTATGGCTACACCTTC. This codes for CASSQSGQPRSYGYTF.

The CDR3 loop reads CASSPARGFNEKLFF. The CDR3 bases are TGCGCCAGCAGCCCCGCCCGAGGGTTTAATGAAAAACTGTTTTTT. The chain uses TRBV4-3 and TRBJ1-4; D call uncertain. There are 15 residues in the CDR3. V was pared by 4 bases and J by 4 bases, with 13 bases between. Germline V gene data show CDR1 as LGHNA and CDR2 as YSLEER.

The rearrangement links TRBV29-1 to TRBJ1-3; no firm D call. The CDR3 consists of 12 residues. With 7 bases removed from V and 0 bases from J, the gap between germline ends came to 7 bases. From germline, CDR1 is SQVTM and CDR2 ANQGSEA. The CDR3 protein is CSGTSSGNTIYF. DNA of the CDR3: TGCAGCGGAACGAGCTCTGGAAACACCATATATTTT. The full variable domain, its missing parts supplied by reference TRBV29-1 and TRBJ1-3, is SAVISQKPSRDICQRGTSLTIQCQVDSQVTMMFWYRQQPGQSLTLIATANQGSEATYESGFVIDKFPISRPNLTFSTLTVSNMSPEDSSIYLCSGTSSGNTIYFGEGSWLTVV.

J is TRBJ2-3 and V is TRBV6-2 or TRBV6-3, with 13 bases lining up with TRBD2. CDR3 length: 16 residues. Germline values: CDR1 MNHEY, CDR2 SVGEGT. J was trimmed by 9 bases and V by 5 bases; bases with no gene match: 11. CDR3 in amino acids: CASSVPGLAGVVTQYF. CDR3 nucleotide sequence: TGTGCCAGCAGTGTTCCCGGACTAGCGGGGGTCGTGACGCAGTATTTT.

The chain carries TRBV6-5 and TRBJ2-2, with 9 positions matching TRBD1. Germline V gene lookup returns CDR1 MNHEY and CDR2 SVGAGI. The CDR3 spans 14 residues. V lost 4 bases to trimming and J lost 7 bases; unmatched junction nucleotides: 4. CDR3: CASSSGTGNGELFF. CDR3 nucleotides: TGTGCCAGCAGTTCCGGGACAGGGAACGGGGAGCTGTTTTTT.

V gene TRBV18 combines with J gene TRBJ2-7; TRBD1 aligns across 10 bases. CDR1 KGHSH and CDR2 LQKENI come from the germline V gene. The V segment lost 1 base and the J segment 3 bases; nucleotides outside the gene matches: 6. The CDR3 is 16 residues long. DNA for the CDR3: TGTGCCAGCTCACCACGAGAAAGGACAGGGGGCTACGAGCAGTACTTC. This encodes CASSPRERTGGYEQYF.

The chain has TRBV19 and TRBJ1-2, with D possibly matching TRBD1 (6 bases). Germline lookup yields CDR1 LNHDA and CDR2 SQIVND (reference sequence). V lost 2 bases, J lost 6 bases, and 16 bases lay in between. This CDR3 contains 15 residues. The CDR3 here is CASSIHTGKRDGYTF. The CDR3, as DNA: TGTGCCAGTAGTATACATACAGGGAAGAGGGATGGCTACACCTTC.

The rearrangement joins TRBV18 to TRBJ2-7; perhaps TRBD1 as D (6 bases). The CDR3 length is 16 residues. Germline CDR1 KGHSH, CDR2 LQKENI. V was pared by 4 bases and J by 0 bases, with 16 bases between. Here the CDR3 DNA reads TGTGCCAGCTCACAGAAGACAGGTCAACCCTCCTACGAGCAGTACTTC. Amino acids: CASSQKTGQPSYEQYF.

The chain links TRBV29-1 to TRBJ1-6, with unresolved D. The length of the CDR3 is 13 residues. CDR1 and CDR2 from the germline V gene are SQVTM and ANQGSEA. The V end lost 4 bases, the J end lost 9 bases, and 13 bases lay between the germline ends. CDR3 sequence reads: CSVGEGVGSPLHF. The CDR3 DNA follows: TGCAGCGTTGGTGAGGGAGTCGGTTCACCCCTCCACTTT.